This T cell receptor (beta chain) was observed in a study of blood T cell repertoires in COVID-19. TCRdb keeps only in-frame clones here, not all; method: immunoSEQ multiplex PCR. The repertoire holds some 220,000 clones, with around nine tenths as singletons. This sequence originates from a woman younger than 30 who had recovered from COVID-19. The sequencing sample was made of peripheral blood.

CDR3 loop: CAWTRDNRLEQYF. The CDR3 nucleotides are TGTGCCTGGACCCGGGACAATCGGCTGGAGCAGTACTTC. The V gene is TRBV30, the J gene TRBJ2-7; D possibly corresponds to TRBD1 (6 bases). V lost 4 bases to trimming and J lost 7 bases, with 17 bases between them. Germline V gives CDR1 GTSNPN, CDR2 SVGIG (reference sequence). The length of the CDR3 is 13 residues.